Included here is one T cell receptor beta chain sequence, with context. The sample originates from a study of blood T cell repertoires in COVID-19. Across the study: Sources were T cells, B-cell-depleted T cells, or PBMCs; the material itself was cDNA or gDNA.

Germline V CDR1 and CDR2: SGHRS, YFSETQ. After removal of 0 bases from V and 5 bases from J, the junction contained 3 bases not matched to a gene. CDR3 length equals 15 residues. Some clones are missing from TCRdb's copy, which holds only in-frame ones; the method was immunoSEQ multiplex PCR. This repertoire shows 200,000 or so clones, almost 80% found once; its top ten account for approximately 15%. This chain connects TRBV5-1 to TRBJ2-1; TRBD2 matches 9 bases. This sequence originates from a man aged 60 to 75 with active or convalescent COVID-19. The sequencing sample was made of peripheral blood. This chain's CDR3 is CASSLALAGHNEQFF. In nucleotides, the CDR3 is TGCGCCAGCAGCTTGGCACTAGCGGGTCACAATGAGCAGTTCTTC.